A selection of T cell receptor beta chains follows, all from one sample in a study of cytotoxic CD8 clonotypes in ibrutinib-treated CLL. TCRdb's copy holds only in-frame clones and misses some; the assay was immunoSEQ multiplex PCR. Counted here are 110,000 or so clones, roughly 57% occurring once; the ten biggest clones make up around 37%. Material: PBMCs, obtained after 24 months of ibrutinib treatment. These receptors all come from a human donor with chronic lymphocytic leukemia. CDR3s include the opening cysteine and the closing phenylalanine or tryptophan. The D gene is left open where the match is weak. Only some rows state a clone size, as once, few, many or a class for expanded clones.

d_gene	v_gene	j_gene	abundance	CDR3aa	CDR3nt
-	TRBV27	TRBJ2-2	-	CASSPPSFGELFF	TGTGCCAGCAGTCCCCCGAGTTTCGGGGAGCTGTTTTTT
-	TRBV15	TRBJ2-2	few	CATSRDGQELFF	TGTGCCACCAGCAGAGATGGGCAGGAGCTGTTTTTT
-	TRBV18	TRBJ2-5	-	CASSGGLQETQYF	TGTGCCAGCTCGGGGGGACTTCAAGAGACCCAGTACTTC
-	TRBV7-2	TRBJ1-1	-	CASSLSGAGNTEAFF	TGTGCCAGCAGCTTGTCCGGGGCGGGGAACACTGAAGCTTTCTTT
-	TRBV30	TRBJ1-6	-	CAWSVQSSYNSPLHF	TGTGCCTGGAGTGTACAGTCCTCCTATAATTCACCCCTCCACTTT
TRBD1	TRBV2	TRBJ2-7	once	CASNINRDSLFSTSYEQYF	TGTGCCAGCAATATTAACCGGGACAGCCTTTTTTCCACCTCCTACGAGCAGTACTTC
TRBD1	TRBV6-1	TRBJ2-6	few	CASSGQGTAGANVLTF	TGTGCCAGCAGTGGACAGGGAACGGCTGGGGCCAACGTCCTGACTTTC
-	TRBV19	TRBJ2-2	-	CASSIDLGRNTGELFF	TGTGCCAGTAGTATAGATCTGGGGCGGAACACCGGGGAGCTGTTTTTT
-	TRBV13	TRBJ2-7	-	CASTTGRSSYEQYF	TGTGCCAGCACCACAGGGAGGAGCTCCTACGAGCAGTACTTC
-	TRBV6-5	TRBJ1-3	-	CASSRKVGGNTIYF	TGTGCCAGCAGTAGGAAGGTTGGGGGAAACACCATATATTTT
TRBD2	TRBV30	TRBJ2-3	-	CAWAGGTDTQYF	TGTGCCTGGGCGGGGGGGACAGATACGCAGTATTTT
-	TRBV20-1	TRBJ2-7	-	CSAAWGEQYF	TGCAGTGCCGCTTGGGGGGAGCAGTACTTC
-	TRBV5-1	TRBJ1-1	-	CASSLEALGGNTEAFF	TGCGCCAGCAGCTTGGAGGCCTTGGGGGGGAACACTGAAGCTTTCTTT
-	TRBV15	TRBJ2-3	-	CATSRSRLSRTDTQYF	TGTGCCACCAGCAGGTCCCGTTTGAGTAGAACAGATACGCAGTATTTT
TRBD1	TRBV9	TRBJ2-2	-	CASSPQGYNTGELFF	TGTGCCAGCAGTCCACAGGGGTACAACACCGGGGAGCTGTTTTTT
TRBD1	TRBV7-3	TRBJ1-5	-	CASSTDRGQPQHF	TGTGCCAGCAGCACGGACAGGGGTCAGCCCCAGCATTTT
-	TRBV7-7	TRBJ2-1	once	CASSLVQTNYNEQFF	TGTGCTAGCAGCTTAGTACAGACCAACTACAATGAGCAGTTCTTC
-	TRBV30	TRBJ1-1	few	CAWTLRAGYTEAFF	TGTGCCTGGACCCTCCGGGCGGGTTACACTGAAGCTTTCTTT
TRBD1	TRBV10-3	TRBJ1-1	few	CAINQDREATEAFF	TGTGCCATCAATCAGGACAGGGAGGCCACTGAAGCTTTCTTT
TRBD1	TRBV30	TRBJ1-2	-	CAWRGQGAGYTF	TGTGCCTGGAGGGGACAGGGCGCTGGCTACACCTTC
TRBD1	TRBV25-1	TRBJ2-5	-	CASSDGDRGIGETQYF	TGTGCCAGCAGTGATGGGGACAGGGGCATCGGAGAGACCCAGTACTTC
TRBD1	TRBV7-9	TRBJ2-5	-	CASSWTGKETQYF	TGTGCCAGCAGCTGGACAGGGAAAGAGACCCAGTACTTC
-	TRBV28	TRBJ1-6	-	CASRTGNSPLHF	TGTGCCAGCAGAACAGGAAATTCACCCCTCCACTTT
-	TRBV29-1	TRBJ2-1	-	CSVEVYRYNEQFF	TGCAGCGTTGAAGTATACAGGTACAATGAGCAGTTCTTC
TRBD1	TRBV18	TRBJ2-5	-	CASSPRAITGEQETQYF	TGTGCCAGCTCACCTCGGGCGATAACAGGGGAACAAGAGACCCAGTACTTC
TRBD1	TRBV30	TRBJ1-6	-	CAWSGQANSPLHF	TGTGCCTGGAGCGGACAGGCAAATTCACCCCTCCACTTT
-	TRBV7-6	TRBJ2-3	many	CASSLGQGTDTQYF	TGTGCCAGCAGCTTAGGGCAGGGGACAGATACGCAGTATTTT
TRBD2	TRBV5-1	TRBJ2-7	-	CASSSGLDYEQYF	TGCGCCAGCAGCTCAGGACTAGACTACGAGCAGTACTTC
-	TRBV7-6	TRBJ1-5	-	CASSFRRQRNQPQHF	TGTGCCAGCAGCTTTAGAAGACAGCGCAATCAGCCCCAGCATTTT
-	TRBV6-5	TRBJ1-6	-	CASSYIRASNSPLHF	TGTGCCAGCAGTTACATACGGGCAAGTAATTCACCCCTCCACTTT
-	TRBV7-6	TRBJ2-3	-	CASSSVGLGHADTQYF	TGTGCCAGCAGCTCAGTCGGACTCGGCCACGCAGATACGCAGTATTTT
-	TRBV25-1	TRBJ1-6	-	CASSDMGNSPLHF	TGTGCCAGCAGTGATATGGGAAATTCACCCCTCCACTTT
-	TRBV30	TRBJ2-3	few	CAYGESTDTQYF	TGTGCCTACGGAGAAAGCACAGATACGCAGTATTTT
TRBD1	TRBV7-9	TRBJ2-7	many	CASSGGTGFTYEQYF	TGTGCCAGCAGCGGGGGGACAGGCTTTACCTACGAGCAGTACTTC
TRBD2	TRBV25-1	TRBJ2-1	-	CASSLAGGAGEQFF	TGTGCCAGCAGTCTAGCGGGGGGAGCAGGGGAGCAGTTCTTC
-	TRBV19	TRBJ1-6	few	CASTEGGRLNSPLHF	TGTGCCAGTACTGAGGGGGGACGCTTGAATTCACCCCTCCACTTT
TRBD2	TRBV10-3	TRBJ2-3	few	CAISAPSGGSTDTQYF	TGTGCCATCAGTGCCCCTAGCGGGGGTAGCACAGATACGCAGTATTTT
TRBD1	TRBV23-1	TRBJ2-7	-	CASTPAGTGVWYEQYF	TGCGCCAGCACCCCGGCCGGGACAGGGGTTTGGTACGAGCAGTACTTC
-	TRBV30	TRBJ1-1	many	CAWSVLAGNTEAFF	TGTGCCTGGAGTGTACTAGCCGGGAACACTGAAGCTTTCTTT
-	TRBV7-9	TRBJ1-2	-	CASSPGGVASYGYTF	TGTGCCAGCAGCCCCGGGGGGGTCGCATCCTATGGCTACACCTTC
TRBD1	TRBV5-4	TRBJ2-5	-	CASSLGTGVMETQYF	TGTGCCAGCAGCCTGGGGACAGGGGTAATGGAGACCCAGTACTTC
TRBD2	TRBV5-6	TRBJ2-7	-	CASSLVASGGYEQYF	TGTGCCAGCAGCTTGGTGGCTAGCGGGGGCTACGAGCAGTACTTC
-	TRBV5-1	TRBJ1-3	few	CASSLEFLGTAGNTIYF	TGCGCCAGCAGCTTGGAGTTCTTAGGGACGGCTGGAAACACCATATATTTT
-	TRBV9	TRBJ1-6	-	CASSAGDLALHF	TGTGCCAGCAGCGCCGGGGATTTAGCCCTCCACTTT
-	TRBV30	TRBJ1-1	-	CAWTRPPENTEAFF	TGTGCCTGGACACGGCCTCCTGAGAACACTGAAGCTTTCTTT
-	TRBV6-5	TRBJ1-5	-	CASSQGQNQPQHF	TGTGCCAGCAGTCAGGGTCAGAATCAGCCCCAGCATTTT
TRBD1	TRBV5-1	TRBJ2-5	-	CASSLGRQGETQYF	TGCGCCAGCAGCTTGGGGCGACAGGGGGAGACCCAGTACTTC
-	TRBV6-1	TRBJ1-5	few	CASSLRPWGNQPQHF	TGTGCCAGCAGTCTCCGCCCCTGGGGCAATCAGCCCCAGCATTTT
TRBD1	TRBV5-1	TRBJ2-7	few	CASSSGQVNHEQYF	TGCGCCAGCAGCTCGGGACAGGTCAACCACGAGCAGTACTTC
-	TRBV9	TRBJ2-1	many	CASSATPAGNEQFF	TGTGCCAGCAGCGCAACCCCAGCAGGCAATGAGCAGTTCTTC
-	TRBV2	TRBJ1-6	-	CASSRQIGDNSPLHF	TGTGCCAGCAGTCGACAGATAGGGGATAATTCACCCCTCCACTTT
-	TRBV4-2	TRBJ2-3	-	CASSQVASADTQYF	TGTGCCAGCAGCCAAGTGGCTAGCGCAGATACGCAGTATTTT
-	TRBV7-2	TRBJ1-2	-	CASSPDNYGYTF	TGTGCCAGCAGCCCAGACAACTATGGCTACACCTTC
TRBD2	TRBV9	TRBJ2-5	-	CASSVGLAGAGETQYF	TGTGCCAGCAGCGTGGGACTAGCGGGGGCCGGGGAGACCCAGTACTTC